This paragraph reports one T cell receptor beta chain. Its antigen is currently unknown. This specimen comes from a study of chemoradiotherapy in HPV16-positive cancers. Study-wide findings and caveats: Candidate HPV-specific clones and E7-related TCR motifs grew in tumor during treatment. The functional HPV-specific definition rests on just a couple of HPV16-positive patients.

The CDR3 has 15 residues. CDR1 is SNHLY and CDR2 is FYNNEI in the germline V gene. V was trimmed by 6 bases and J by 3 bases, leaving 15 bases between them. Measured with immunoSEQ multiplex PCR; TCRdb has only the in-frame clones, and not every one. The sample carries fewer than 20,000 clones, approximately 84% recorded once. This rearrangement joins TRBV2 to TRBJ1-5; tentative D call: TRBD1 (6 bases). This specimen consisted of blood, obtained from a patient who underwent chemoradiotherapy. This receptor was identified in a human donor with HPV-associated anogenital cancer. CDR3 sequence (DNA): TGTGCCAGCAGAGTAGGGGGGTGGGACAATCAGCCCCAGCATTTT. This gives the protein CASRVGGWDNQPQHF.